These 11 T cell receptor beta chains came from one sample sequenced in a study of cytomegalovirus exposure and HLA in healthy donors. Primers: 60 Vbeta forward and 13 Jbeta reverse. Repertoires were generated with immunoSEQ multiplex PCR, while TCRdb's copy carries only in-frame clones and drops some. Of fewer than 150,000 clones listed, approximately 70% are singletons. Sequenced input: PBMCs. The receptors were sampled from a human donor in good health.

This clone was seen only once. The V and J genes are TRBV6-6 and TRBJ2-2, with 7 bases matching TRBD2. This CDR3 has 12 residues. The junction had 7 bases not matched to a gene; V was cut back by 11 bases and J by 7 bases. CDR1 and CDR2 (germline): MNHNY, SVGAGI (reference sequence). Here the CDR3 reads CAVPLAGGELFF. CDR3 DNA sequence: TGTGCCGTGCCCTTAGCGGGCGGGGAGCTGTTTTTT.

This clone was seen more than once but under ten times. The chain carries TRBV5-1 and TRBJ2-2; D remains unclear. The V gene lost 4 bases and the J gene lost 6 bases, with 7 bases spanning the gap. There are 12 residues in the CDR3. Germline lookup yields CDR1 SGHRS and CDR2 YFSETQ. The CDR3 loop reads CASSPLAGELFF. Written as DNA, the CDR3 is TGCGCCAGCAGCCCATTAGCCGGGGAGCTGTTTTTT.

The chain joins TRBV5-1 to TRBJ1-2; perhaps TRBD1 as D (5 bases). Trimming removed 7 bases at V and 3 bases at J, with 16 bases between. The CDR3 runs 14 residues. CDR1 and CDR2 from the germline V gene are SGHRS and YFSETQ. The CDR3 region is CASASQPTDYGYTF. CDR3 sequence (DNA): TGCGCCAGCGCCTCCCAACCGACAGACTATGGCTACACCTTC. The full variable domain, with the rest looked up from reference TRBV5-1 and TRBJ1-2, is KAGVTQTPRYLIKTRGQQVTLSCSPISGHRSVSWYQQTPGQGLQFLFEYFSETQRNKGNFPGRFSGRQFSNSRSEMNVSTLELGDSALYLCASASQPTDYGYTFGSGTRLTVV.

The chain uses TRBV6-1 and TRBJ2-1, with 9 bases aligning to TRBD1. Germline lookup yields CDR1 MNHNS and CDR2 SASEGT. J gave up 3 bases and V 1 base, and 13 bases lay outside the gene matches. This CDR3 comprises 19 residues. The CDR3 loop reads CASSEVRNSGTGIYNEQFF. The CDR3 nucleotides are TGTGCCAGCAGTGAAGTGAGAAACTCCGGGACAGGGATCTACAATGAGCAGTTCTTC.

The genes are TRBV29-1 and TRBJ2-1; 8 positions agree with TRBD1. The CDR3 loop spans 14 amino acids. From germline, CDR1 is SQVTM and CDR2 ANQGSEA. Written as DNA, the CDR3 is TGCAGTGAAGATGGGACAGGCACCTACAATGAGCAGTTCTTC. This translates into CSEDGTGTYNEQFF.

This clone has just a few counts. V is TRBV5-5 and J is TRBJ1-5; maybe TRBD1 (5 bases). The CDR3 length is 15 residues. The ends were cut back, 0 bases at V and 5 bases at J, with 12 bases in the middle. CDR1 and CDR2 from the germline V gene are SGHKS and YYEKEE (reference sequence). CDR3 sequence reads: CASSLEGGADQPQHF. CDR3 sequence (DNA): TGTGCCAGCAGCTTGGAGGGAGGGGCCGATCAGCCCCAGCATTTT.

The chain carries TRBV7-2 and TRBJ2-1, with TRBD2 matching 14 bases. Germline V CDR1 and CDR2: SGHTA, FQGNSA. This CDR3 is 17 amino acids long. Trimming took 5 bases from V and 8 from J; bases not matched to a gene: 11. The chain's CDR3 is CASSPTPTSGGGYEQFF. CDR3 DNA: TGTGCCAGCAGCCCAACCCCGACTAGCGGGGGGGGATATGAGCAGTTCTTC.

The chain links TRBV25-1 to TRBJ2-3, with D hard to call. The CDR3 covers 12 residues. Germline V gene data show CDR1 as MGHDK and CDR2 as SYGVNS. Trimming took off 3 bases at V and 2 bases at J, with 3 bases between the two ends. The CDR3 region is CASSDFTDTQYF. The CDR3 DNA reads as TGTGCCAGCAGTGACTTCACAGATACGCAGTATTTT. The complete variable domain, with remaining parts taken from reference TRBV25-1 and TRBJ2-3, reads EADIYQTPRYLVIGTGKKITLECSQTMGHDKMYWYQQDPGMELHLIHYSYGVNSTEKGDLSSESTVSRIRTEHFPLTLESARPSHTSQYLCASSDFTDTQYFGPGTRLTVL.

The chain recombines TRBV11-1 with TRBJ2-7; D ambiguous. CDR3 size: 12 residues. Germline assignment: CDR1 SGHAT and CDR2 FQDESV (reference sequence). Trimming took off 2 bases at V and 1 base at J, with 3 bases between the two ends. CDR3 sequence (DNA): TGTGCCAGCAGCTTAACATCCTACGAGCAGTACTTC. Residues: CASSLTSYEQYF. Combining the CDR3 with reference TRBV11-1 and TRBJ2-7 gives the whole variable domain EAEVAQSPRYKITEKSQAVAFWCDPISGHATLYWYRQILGQGPELLVQFQDESVVDDSQLPKDRFSAERLKGVDSTLKIQPAELGDSAMYLCASSLTSYEQYFGPGTRLTVT.

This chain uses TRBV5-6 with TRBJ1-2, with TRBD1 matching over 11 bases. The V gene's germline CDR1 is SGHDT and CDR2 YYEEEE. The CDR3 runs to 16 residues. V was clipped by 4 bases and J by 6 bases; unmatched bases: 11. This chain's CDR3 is CASSVWGTGGLHGYTF. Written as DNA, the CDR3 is TGTGCCAGCAGCGTATGGGGGACAGGGGGTCTCCATGGCTACACCTTC.

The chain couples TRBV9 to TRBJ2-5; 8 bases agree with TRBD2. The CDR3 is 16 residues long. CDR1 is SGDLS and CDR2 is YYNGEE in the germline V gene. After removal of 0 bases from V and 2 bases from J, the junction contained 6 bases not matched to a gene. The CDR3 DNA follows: TGTGCCAGCAGCGTAGGGAGCGGGGGCCTACAAGAGACCCAGTACTTC. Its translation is CASSVGSGGLQETQYF. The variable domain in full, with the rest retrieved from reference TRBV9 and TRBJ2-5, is DSGVTQTPKHLITATGQRVTLRCSPRSGDLSVYWYQQSLDQGLQFLIQYYNGEERAKGNILERFSAQQFPDLHSELNLSSLELGDSALYFCASSVGSGGLQETQYFGPGTRLLVL.